The 3 T cell receptor beta chains below come from one sample, sequenced in a study of blood T cell repertoires in COVID-19. Sequencing was performed with immunoSEQ multiplex PCR; in TCRdb, only in-frame clones are kept and a portion is missing. The table shows approximately 230,000 clones, with 85% to 90% occurring only once. Sequenced sample: PBMCs or T cells enriched from blood (not recorded which). The receptors stem from a man in his forties or fifties who had recovered from COVID-19.

This clone was detected only once. This sequence joins TRBV5-1 and TRBJ1-2; no clear D. Trimming removed 0 bases from V and 5 bases from J, with 11 bases in between. This CDR3 has 14 residues. Looked up from germline, CDR1 is SGHRS and CDR2 is YFSETQ. CDR3 protein: CASSLAAGLYGYTF. DNA for the CDR3: TGCGCCAGCAGCTTGGCCGCGGGGTTGTATGGCTACACCTTC.

The chain links TRBV27 to TRBJ2-7, with TRBD1 matching over 7 bases. Germline assignment: CDR1 MNHEY and CDR2 SMNVEV (reference sequence). The CDR3 is 15 residues long. Trimming removed 7 bases from V and 7 bases from J; junction bases left unmatched: 16. The CDR3 loop reads CASTPFAKGAWEQYF. DNA for the CDR3: TGTGCCAGCACCCCCTTCGCCAAGGGGGCTTGGGAGCAGTACTTC.

The V gene is TRBV7-6, the J gene TRBJ2-2; D unclear. Germline V gene sequence: CDR1 SGHVS, CDR2 FNYEAQ. CDR3 length equals 15 residues. Trimming removed 5 bases at V and 2 bases at J, with 12 bases between. In DNA, the CDR3 is TGTGCCAGCAGCCCCTACTACCCAAACACCGGGGAGCTGTTTTTT. Its protein product is CASSPYYPNTGELFF. The full variable domain, in which reference TRBV7-6 and TRBJ2-2 provide the parts outside the CDR3, is GAGVSQSPRYKVTKRGQDVALRCDPISGHVSLYWYRQALGQGPEFLTYFNYEAQQDKSGLPNDRFSAERPEGSISTLTIQRTEQRDSAMYRCASSPYYPNTGELFFGEGSRLTVL.